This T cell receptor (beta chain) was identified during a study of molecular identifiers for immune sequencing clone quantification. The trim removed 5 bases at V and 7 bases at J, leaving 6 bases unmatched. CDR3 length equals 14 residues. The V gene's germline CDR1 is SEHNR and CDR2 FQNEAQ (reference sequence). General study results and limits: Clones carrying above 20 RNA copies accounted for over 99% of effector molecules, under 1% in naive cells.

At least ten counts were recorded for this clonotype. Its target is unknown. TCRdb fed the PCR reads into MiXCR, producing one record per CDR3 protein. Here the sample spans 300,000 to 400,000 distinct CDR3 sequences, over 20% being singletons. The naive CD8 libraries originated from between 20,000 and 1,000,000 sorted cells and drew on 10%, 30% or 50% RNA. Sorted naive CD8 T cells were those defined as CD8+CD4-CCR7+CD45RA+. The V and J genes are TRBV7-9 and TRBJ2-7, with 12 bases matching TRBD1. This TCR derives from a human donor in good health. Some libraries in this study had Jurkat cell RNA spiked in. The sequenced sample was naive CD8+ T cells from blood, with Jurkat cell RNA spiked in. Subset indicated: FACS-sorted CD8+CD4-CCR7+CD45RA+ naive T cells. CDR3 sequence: CASSPGTGGAEQYF. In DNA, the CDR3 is TGTGCCAGCAGCCCCGGGACAGGGGGCGCGGAGCAGTACTTC.